The next 15 T cell receptor beta chains were all read from a single sample in a study of T cell responses to AZD1222 COVID-19 vaccine. The table came from immunoSEQ multiplex PCR; TCRdb's copy has only in-frame clones and leaves some out. The sample includes 90,000 to 100,000 clones, about 90% of them seen just once. The sample in question was peripheral blood, obtained 28 days after the second AZD1222 dose. The receptors originated from an adult who received the AZD1222 COVID-19 vaccine.

V gene TRBV4-2 combines with J gene TRBJ1-6; a weak D match, TRBD1 (5 bases). The CDR3 has 16 amino acids. Trimming cost V 1 base and J 6 bases, with 13 bases left between them. Germline V gene sequence: CDR1 LGHNA, CDR2 YNFKEQ. The CDR3 protein is CASSQGVRVPNSPLHF. Here the CDR3 DNA reads TGTGCCAGCAGCCAAGGGGTCAGGGTCCCTAATTCACCCCTCCACTTT.

The DNA for the CDR3 is TGTGCCAGCAGTGGGGGGTGGGACTATGGCTACACCTTC. Amino acid sequence: CASSGGWDYGYTF. The gene calls are TRBV9 and TRBJ1-2; possibly TRBD1 for D (5 bases). Trimming removed 5 bases from V and 3 bases from J, with 11 bases in between. The CDR3 covers 13 residues. From germline, CDR1 is SGDLS and CDR2 YYNGEE.

This chain links TRBV6-5 with TRBJ1-6; tentatively, D is TRBD1 (5 bases). V was shortened by 6 bases and J by 10 bases, with 16 bases between the two germline ends. CDR3 length: 14 residues. In germline, CDR1 is MNHEY, CDR2 SVGAGI. The CDR3 loop is CASRLGDEGSPLHF. CDR3 DNA sequence: TGTGCCAGCAGGCTCGGGGACGAGGGGTCACCCCTCCACTTT.

This clone was found once. The chain uses TRBV6-5 and TRBJ2-7, with TRBD1 matching 9 bases. Germline trimming cut 10 bases from V and 5 bases from J; bases unmatched to any gene: 6. This CDR3 spans 12 amino acids. Germline CDR1 and CDR2: MNHEY and SVGAGI. The CDR3 coding sequence is TGTGCCATACAGGGGGCCTTCCACGAGCAGTACTTC. Its translation: CAIQGAFHEQYF.

The genes are TRBV28 and TRBJ1-2; D possibly corresponds to TRBD1 (6 bases). The CDR3 covers 14 residues. Germline V CDR1 and CDR2: MDHEN, SYDVKM. V lost 0 bases, J lost 4 bases, and 9 bases lay in between. CDR3 in DNA: TGTGCCAGCAGTTTATGGACAGGCAGCTATGGCTACACCTTC. Amino acids: CASSLWTGSYGYTF.

The chain couples TRBV18 to TRBJ1-2; no reliable D call. Per germline, CDR1 KGHSH and CDR2 LQKENI. Between the trimmed V and J ends, which lost 6 bases and 7 bases, there was a span of 12 bases. The CDR3 contains 12 residues. The CDR3 nucleotides are TGTGCCAGCTCCGGGCCTTCGGCTGGCTACACCTTC. Translating gives CASSGPSAGYTF.

The V and J genes are TRBV6-2 or TRBV6-3 and TRBJ2-3; 8 bases fit TRBD2. The trim removed 8 bases at V and 0 bases at J, leaving 10 bases unmatched. CDR3 length: 16 residues. CDR1 is MNHEY and CDR2 is SVGEGT in the germline V gene. CDR3 sequence reads: CASGLTSVSSTDTQYF. CDR3 coding DNA: TGTGCCAGCGGCCTGACTAGCGTCTCTAGCACAGATACGCAGTATTTT.

This chain connects TRBV27 to TRBJ1-5, with no clear D. The germline gives CDR1 MNHEY, CDR2 SMNVEV (reference sequence). The CDR3 covers 15 residues. V was pared by 3 bases and J by 0 bases, with 9 bases between. CDR3 sequence (DNA): TGTGCCAGCAGTTTCGTCCAGTATAGCAATCAGCCCCAGCATTTT. It yields the protein CASSFVQYSNQPQHF.

The chain combines TRBV6-5 with TRBJ2-6; D unclear. The V end was cut by 5 bases, the J end by 0 bases, with 5 bases between. Germline CDR1 and CDR2: MNHEY and SVGAGI. This CDR3 is 14 amino acids long. The CDR3 here is CASSQPSGANVLTF. CDR3 nucleotide sequence: TGTGCCAGCAGTCAACCCTCTGGGGCCAACGTCCTGACTTTC.

J is TRBJ2-1 and V is TRBV10-3; possible D gene TRBD2, 6 bases. CDR1 and CDR2 from the germline V gene are ENHRY and SYGVKD. The length of the CDR3 is 15 residues. V lost 3 bases, J lost 15 bases, and 24 bases lay in between. The CDR3 loop is CAISEEAVGGSKGFF. The CDR3 region has the DNA TGTGCCATCAGTGAAGAAGCAGTGGGGGGTTCAAAGGGGTTCTTC.

The V and J genes are TRBV13 and TRBJ2-1; D is ambiguous. The CDR3 totals 12 residues. The V gene's germline CDR1 is PRHDT and CDR2 FYEKMQ (reference sequence). Deletions cut 2 bases from V and 9 bases from J, with 8 bases between. CDR3 loop: CASSLLVGEQFF. The CDR3 DNA sequence: TGTGCCAGCAGCTTACTTGTCGGTGAGCAGTTCTTC.

The chain uses TRBV5-1 and TRBJ2-5; D not resolved. Germline CDR1 reads SGHRS; CDR2 reads YFSETQ. V lost 1 base to trimming and J lost 1 base, with 8 bases between them. The CDR3 has 14 amino acids. This CDR3 reads CASSLMAFQETQYF. The CDR3 DNA is TGCGCCAGCAGCTTGATGGCATTCCAAGAGACCCAGTACTTC.

This chain links TRBV5-1 with TRBJ2-7; 7 positions agree with TRBD1. This CDR3 region has 14 residues. V trimming: 3 bases; J trimming: 2 bases; junction bases outside the gene matches: 5. The V gene's germline CDR1 is SGHRS and CDR2 YFSETQ. Here the CDR3 DNA reads TGCGCCAGCAGCTGGGGGACAGCGACCTACGAGCAGTACTTC. It is translated as CASSWGTATYEQYF.

The rearrangement links TRBV5-1 to TRBJ1-5, with 7 positions matching TRBD1. Germline V gives CDR1 SGHRS, CDR2 YFSETQ. Trimming took 0 bases from V and 7 from J; bases not matched to a gene: 7. This CDR3 has 15 amino acids. CDR3 nucleotide sequence: TGCGCCAGCAGCTTGGAAGGTCAGGGGGTCCAGCCCCAGCATTTT. As protein: CASSLEGQGVQPQHF.

This clone was recorded a few times. This chain joins TRBV7-8 and TRBJ2-7; 7 nucleotides agree with TRBD1. V shed 5 bases and J 6 bases; nucleotides not matched to a gene: 13. CDR3 length: 15 amino acids. Germline V gives CDR1 SGHVS, CDR2 FQNEAQ. CDR3 bases: TGTGCCAGCAGCACGATACAGGGGCGAGTTCCCGAGCAGTACTTC. Translated, it gives CASSTIQGRVPEQYF.